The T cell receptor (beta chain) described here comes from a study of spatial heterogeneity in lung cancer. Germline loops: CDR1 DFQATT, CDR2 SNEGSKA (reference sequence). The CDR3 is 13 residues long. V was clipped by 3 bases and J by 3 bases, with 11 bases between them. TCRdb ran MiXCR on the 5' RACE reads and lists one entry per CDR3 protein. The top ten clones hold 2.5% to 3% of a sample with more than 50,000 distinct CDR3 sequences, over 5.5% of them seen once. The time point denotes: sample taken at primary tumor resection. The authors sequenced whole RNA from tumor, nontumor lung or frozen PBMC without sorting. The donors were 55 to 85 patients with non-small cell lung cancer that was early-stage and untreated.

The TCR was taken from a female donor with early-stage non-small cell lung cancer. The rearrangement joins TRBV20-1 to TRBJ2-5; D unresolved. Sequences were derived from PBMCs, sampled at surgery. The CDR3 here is CSARNLAKETQYF. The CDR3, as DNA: TGCAGTGCTAGGAACCTGGCGAAAGAGACCCAGTACTTC.